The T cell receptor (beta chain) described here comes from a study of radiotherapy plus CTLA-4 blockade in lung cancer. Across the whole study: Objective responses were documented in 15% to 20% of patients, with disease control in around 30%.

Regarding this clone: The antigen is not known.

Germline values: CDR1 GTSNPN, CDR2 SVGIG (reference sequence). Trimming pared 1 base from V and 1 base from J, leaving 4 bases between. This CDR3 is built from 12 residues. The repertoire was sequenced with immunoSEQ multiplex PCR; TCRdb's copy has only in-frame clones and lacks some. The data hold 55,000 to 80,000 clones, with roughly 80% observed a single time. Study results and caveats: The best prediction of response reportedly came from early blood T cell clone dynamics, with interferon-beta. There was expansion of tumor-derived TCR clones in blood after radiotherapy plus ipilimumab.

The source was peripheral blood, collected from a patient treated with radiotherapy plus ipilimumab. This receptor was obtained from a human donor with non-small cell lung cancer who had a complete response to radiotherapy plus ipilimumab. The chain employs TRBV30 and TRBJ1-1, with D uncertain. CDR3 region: CAWSASNTEAFF. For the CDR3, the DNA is TGTGCCTGGAGTGCCTCGAACACTGAAGCTTTCTTT.